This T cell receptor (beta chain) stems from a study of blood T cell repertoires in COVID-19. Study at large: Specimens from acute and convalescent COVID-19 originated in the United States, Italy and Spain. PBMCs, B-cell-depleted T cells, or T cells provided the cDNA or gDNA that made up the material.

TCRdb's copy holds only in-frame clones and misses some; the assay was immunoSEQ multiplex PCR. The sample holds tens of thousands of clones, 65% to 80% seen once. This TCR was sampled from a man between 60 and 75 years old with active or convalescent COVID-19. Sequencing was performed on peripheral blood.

As DNA, the CDR3 is TGTGCCATCAGTGGGGGCAGCCCTCTGACGGGAGCTTTCTTT. It translates to CAISGGSPLTGAFF. The J gene is TRBJ1-1, the V gene TRBV10-3, with a weak D call TRBD1 (5 bases). The CDR3 loop spans 14 amino acids. The V end lost 4 bases, the J end lost 10 bases, and 19 bases lay between the germline ends. The germline gives CDR1 ENHRY, CDR2 SYGVKD.